This T cell receptor (beta chain) was identified in a study of T cell repertoires in cytomegalovirus infection. Study-wide background: HLA-B-restricted CMV epitopes that are well studied, plus recently identified HLA-C-restricted ones, were used by the study. It can be stated that public TCR beta signatures indicated CMV infection as well as a matching HLA type.

General observations from the study: Carriers of CMV plus the relevant HLA were identified by cumulative public TCR beta family frequency. HLA-C-restricted, CMV-specific TCR beta clonotypes were dominant ex vivo.

TCRdb itself ran the reads through MiXCR, one entry per CDR3 protein. The sample includes roughly 120,000 distinct CDR3 sequences, 32% seen only once; the top ten take about 54%. A note on this clonotype: Antigen unknown.

V was pared by 5 bases and J by 6 bases, with 18 bases between. This CDR3 is built from 15 residues. Germline-derived CDR1 and CDR2 are MNHEY and SMNVEV (reference sequence). The TCR was taken from a human donor in good health (CMV status not recorded). Some clones in this sample may be carry-over from other donors' samples. Sequences were derived from CD8+ T cells from cultured PBMCs, sampled from culture after CMV antigen stimulation. The V call is TRBV27, the J call TRBJ2-3; D is unclear. The CDR3 reads CASSQPGLGRDTQYF. In DNA, the CDR3 is TGTGCCAGCAGTCAGCCCGGTCTAGGAAGGGATACGCAGTATTTT.